Listed here are 30 T cell receptor beta chains from one sample, sequenced in a study of cytomegalovirus exposure and HLA in healthy donors. Primers included in the PCR were 60 Vbeta and 13 Jbeta primers. Clones were sequenced by immunoSEQ multiplex PCR, and TCRdb holds only the in-frame ones, with some missing. The table includes about 200,000 clones, more than 75% detected once. Material for sequencing was PBMCs. All receptors come from a woman aged 50 to 60 in good health and CMV-seropositive.

This clone was seen a single time. The CDR3 DNA is TGTGCCAGCAGGATGTTACTAGCGGGAGGCGACGAGCAGTACTTC. Translation gives CASRMLLAGGDEQYF. The chain joins TRBV2 to TRBJ2-7; TRBD2 aligns across 12 bases. This CDR3 contains 15 residues. CDR1 SNHLY and CDR2 FYNNEI come from the germline V gene. The ends lost 6 bases at V and 5 bases at J; junction bases unmatched: 8.

The chain recombines TRBV5-1 with TRBJ1-2; the match to TRBD1 covers 12 bases. Germline V CDR1 and CDR2: SGHRS, YFSETQ. V dropped 0 bases and J dropped 4; count of bases not matched to a gene: 4. CDR3 length equals 16 residues. This CDR3 reads CASSLGGTGGTYGYTF. The CDR3 DNA reads as TGCGCCAGCAGCTTGGGCGGGACAGGGGGCACCTATGGCTACACCTTC.

The table lists this clone with a few counts. This chain links TRBV11-2 with TRBJ1-1; D is unclear. This CDR3 is 13 amino acids long. Germline CDR1 reads SGHAT; CDR2 reads FQNNGV. V lost 5 bases and J 1 base, leaving 8 bases between the germline ends. The CDR3 DNA reads TGTGCCAGCAGCCCAACAGAGAACACTGAAGCTTTCTTT. It specifies CASSPTENTEAFF.

The chain uses TRBV28 and TRBJ1-3, with no clear D. The V end lost 2 bases, the J end lost 0 bases, and 8 bases lay between the germline ends. Germline CDR1 is MDHEN and CDR2 is SYDVKM. This CDR3 is built from 15 residues. CDR3 sequence: CASSLDTRSGNTIYF. The CDR3 nucleotides are TGTGCCAGCAGTTTAGACACCCGCTCTGGAAACACCATATATTTT. The entire variable domain, with the rest obtained from reference TRBV28 and TRBJ1-3, is as follows: DVKVTQSSRYLVKRTGEKVFLECVQDMDHENMFWYRQDPGLGLRLIYFSYDVKMKEKGDIPEGYSVSREKKERFSLILESASTNQTSMYLCASSLDTRSGNTIYFGEGSWLTVV.

J is TRBJ1-6 and V is TRBV5-1; 8 bases agree with TRBD1. Germline CDR1 reads SGHRS; CDR2 reads YFSETQ. Trimming took 2 bases from V and 6 from J; bases not matched to a gene: 4. The CDR3 consists of 15 residues. The CDR3, as DNA: TGCGCCAGCAGCTTAGTCGGACAGGGTAATTCACCCCTCCACTTT. Its translation: CASSLVGQGNSPLHF. The variable domain in full, with the rest retrieved from reference TRBV5-1 and TRBJ1-6, is KAGVTQTPRYLIKTRGQQVTLSCSPISGHRSVSWYQQTPGQGLQFLFEYFSETQRNKGNFPGRFSGRQFSNSRSEMNVSTLELGDSALYLCASSLVGQGNSPLHFGNGTRLTVT.

V usage is TRBV7-9 and J usage is TRBJ2-5; TRBD2 agrees at 7 bases. Germline lookup yields CDR1 SEHNR and CDR2 FQNEAQ (reference sequence). The CDR3 extends over 17 amino acids. The V segment lost 4 bases and the J segment 5 bases; nucleotides outside the gene matches: 16. The CDR3 DNA sequence: TGTGCCAGCAGCTCCGTCCCCCCCCCGGGGGGACGGGAGACCCAGTACTTC. As protein: CASSSVPPPGGRETQYF.

The chain couples TRBV10-3 to TRBJ2-3; 11 bases map to TRBD1. Losses at the gene ends were 5 bases for V and 3 bases for J; bases not matched to a gene: 10. The germline gives CDR1 ENHRY, CDR2 SYGVKD. The CDR3 has 17 residues. CDR3 sequence reads: CAISTGQGAITTDTQYF. CDR3 coding DNA: TGTGCCATCAGTACCGGACAGGGGGCAATAACGACAGATACGCAGTATTTT.

This sequence joins TRBV2 and TRBJ2-7, with D possibly being TRBD1 (6 bases). V gave up 6 bases and J gave up 4 bases, with 10 bases separating them. CDR1 and CDR2 from the germline V gene are SNHLY and FYNNEI. The length of the CDR3 is 12 residues. In DNA form, the CDR3 reads TGTGCCAGCAGCCCGGGACATTACGAGCAGTACTTC. Protein: CASSPGHYEQYF. Combining the CDR3 with reference TRBV2 and TRBJ2-7 gives the whole variable domain EPEVTQTPSHQVTQMGQEVILRCVPISNHLYFYWYRQILGQKVEFLVSFYNNEISEKSEIFDDQFSVERPDGSNFTLKIRSTKLEDSAMYFCASSPGHYEQYFGPGTRLTVT.

V gene TRBV6-1 combines with J gene TRBJ1-3; 7 positions match TRBD1. Germline V gives CDR1 MNHNS, CDR2 SASEGT. The CDR3 loop spans 14 amino acids. Unmatched junction bases numbered 11, after V lost 7 bases and J lost 8 bases. CDR3 sequence: CASTRGGGWDTIYF. The CDR3 DNA reads TGTGCCAGCACCCGTGGAGGGGGCTGGGACACCATATATTTT.

Remarks on this clone: The junction differs from germline at one of its ends, possibly a read error. This chain connects TRBV6-1 to TRBJ2-6, with a tentative D call TRBD1 (5 bases). This CDR3 spans 15 amino acids. The germline CDR1 and CDR2 sequences are MNHNS and SASEGT. This CDR3 is CASIPIVGGANGLTF. For the CDR3, the DNA is TGTGCCAGCATTCCGATAGTAGGTGGGGCCAACGGCCTGACTTTC.

This clone was counted a single time. The chain uses TRBV5-1 and TRBJ1-2, with D maybe TRBD1 (5 bases). CDR3 length: 12 residues. V gave up 9 bases and J gave up 8 bases, with 17 bases separating them. The germline gives CDR1 SGHRS, CDR2 YFSETQ. In DNA form, the CDR3 reads TGCGCCACCTCCCTCCAGGGATCAGGCTACACCTTC. Translating gives CATSLQGSGYTF.

The V and J genes are TRBV5-5 and TRBJ2-7; 14 bases match TRBD2. This CDR3 is built from 16 residues. Germline loops: CDR1 SGHKS, CDR2 YYEKEE (reference sequence). The ends lost 3 bases at V and 4 bases at J; junction bases unmatched: 6. Here the CDR3 DNA reads TGTGCCAGCAGCTCGGGACTAGCGGGAGATATTTACGAGCAGTACTTC. Translation: CASSSGLAGDIYEQYF. Full variable domain (remainder filled in from reference TRBV5-5 and TRBJ2-7): DAGVTQSPTHLIKTRGQQVTLRCSPISGHKSVSWYQQVLGQGPQFIFQYYEKEERGRGNFPDRFSARQFPNYSSELNVNALLLGDSALYLCASSSGLAGDIYEQYFGPGTRLTVT.

The chain employs TRBV28 and TRBJ1-4; 10 bases agree with TRBD1. Looked up from germline, CDR1 is MDHEN and CDR2 is SYDVKM. The length of the CDR3 is 14 residues. With 3 bases clipped from V and 6 bases from J, the junction kept 1 base outside the gene matches. Written as DNA, the CDR3 is TGTGCCAGCAGTTTGACAGGGGGCTATGAAAAACTGTTTTTT. The encoded protein is CASSLTGGYEKLFF.

The rearrangement links TRBV28 to TRBJ2-7; 12 bases fit TRBD1. With 4 bases clipped from V and 4 bases from J, the junction kept 5 bases outside the gene matches. This CDR3 has 15 amino acids. Germline CDR1 and CDR2: MDHEN and SYDVKM. The CDR3 spells CASSSGTGGLYEQYF. The CDR3 coding sequence is TGTGCCAGCAGTTCCGGGACAGGGGGCTTATACGAGCAGTACTTC.

The chain has TRBV10-3 and TRBJ1-5; D is undetermined. This CDR3 has 13 amino acids. CDR1 ENHRY and CDR2 SYGVKD come from the germline V gene. Trimming removed 1 base at V and 4 bases at J, with 5 bases between. CDR3: CAISEYLNQPQHF. In nucleotides, the CDR3 is TGTGCCATCAGTGAGTATCTGAATCAGCCCCAGCATTTT.

The gene calls are TRBV7-9 and TRBJ2-3; no definite D call. Germline values: CDR1 SEHNR, CDR2 FQNEAQ (reference sequence). V lost 1 base, J lost 0 bases, and 11 bases lay in between. This CDR3 spans 16 amino acids. CDR3 DNA sequence: TGTGCCAGCAGCTTAGGGAGCGAACTAAGCACAGATACGCAGTATTTT. Translating gives CASSLGSELSTDTQYF.

In DNA form, the CDR3 reads TGCGCCAGCAGCGTCTCCGGGACAGGGGTCCCTGGCTACACCTTC. Its protein is CASSVSGTGVPGYTF. J is TRBJ1-2 and V is TRBV5-1, with TRBD1 matching over 10 bases. The CDR3 length is 15 residues. CDR1 is SGHRS and CDR2 is YFSETQ in the germline V gene. V gave up 4 bases and J gave up 7 bases; unmatched junction bases: 10.

This chain joins TRBV5-1 and TRBJ2-7; tentatively, D is TRBD2 (5 bases). Per the germline V gene, CDR1 is SGHRS and CDR2 is YFSETQ. Trimming pared 0 bases from V and 0 bases from J, leaving 7 bases between. The CDR3 has 14 residues. CDR3 nucleotides: TGCGCCAGCAGCTTGGCGGGATCCTCCTACGAGCAGTACTTC. Translating it yields CASSLAGSSYEQYF.

This clone has a single count. This chain joins TRBV7-2 and TRBJ2-5, with 9 bases that match TRBD2. V shed 5 bases and J 2 bases; nucleotides not matched to a gene: 6. The CDR3 sequence is 15 residues long. The germline gives CDR1 SGHTA, CDR2 FQGNSA. The CDR3 loop reads CASSISGGQQETQYF. The CDR3 DNA sequence: TGTGCCAGCAGCATTAGCGGGGGCCAACAAGAGACCCAGTACTTC.

This chain connects TRBV5-4 to TRBJ2-1; 15 positions agree with TRBD2. The CDR3 consists of 17 residues. Germline lookup yields CDR1 SGHNT and CDR2 YYREEE (reference sequence). V was pared by 3 bases and J by 6 bases, with 7 bases of the junction left unmatched. The CDR3 here is CASSYGLAGGSSNEQFF. The CDR3 coding sequence is TGTGCCAGCAGCTATGGACTAGCGGGAGGGTCTTCCAATGAGCAGTTCTTC.

About this clone itself: Sequence at one end of the junction differs from germline and may be a read error. The chain couples TRBV6-5 to TRBJ2-6, with a tentative D call TRBD1 (5 bases). The V gene's germline CDR1 is MNHEY and CDR2 SVGAGI. The CDR3 runs to 14 residues. CDR3 sequence reads: CASSSHSGANGLTF. The CDR3 DNA follows: TGTGCCAGCAGCTCACACTCTGGGGCCAACGGCCTGACTTTC.

This rearrangement joins TRBV19 to TRBJ2-2, with TRBD1 identical over 9 bases. The CDR3 extends over 17 amino acids. Trimming took 1 base from V and 5 from J; bases not matched to a gene: 8. Germline V gene lookup returns CDR1 LNHDA and CDR2 SQIVND (reference sequence). The CDR3 region is CASSIGGQGVGTGELFF. The CDR3 region has the DNA TGTGCCAGTAGTATAGGGGGACAGGGAGTAGGAACCGGGGAGCTGTTTTTT.

The chain links TRBV28 to TRBJ2-7, with D maybe TRBD1 (6 bases). This CDR3 is built from 14 residues. V shed 7 bases and J shed 1 base, with 14 bases lying between them. Germline V gene sequence: CDR1 MDHEN, CDR2 SYDVKM. The CDR3 DNA reads as TGTGCCAGCACCCAACAGGGCTCATCCTACGAGCAGTACTTC. This encodes CASTQQGSSYEQYF.

V is TRBV29-1 and J is TRBJ2-5; tentatively, D is TRBD2 (6 bases). The CDR3 is 14 residues long. V lost 5 bases to trimming and J lost 4 bases, with 17 bases between them. Germline CDR1 is SQVTM and CDR2 is ANQGSEA. The CDR3 loop is CSVRRQGGTETQYF. The CDR3 DNA is TGCAGCGTTCGACGGCAGGGAGGTACAGAGACCCAGTACTTC. Variable domain in full (rest from reference TRBV29-1 and TRBJ2-5): SAVISQKPSRDICQRGTSLTIQCQVDSQVTMMFWYRQQPGQSLTLIATANQGSEATYESGFVIDKFPISRPNLTFSTLTVSNMSPEDSSIYLCSVRRQGGTETQYFGPGTRLLVL.

The chain is built from TRBV5-1 and TRBJ2-7; 9 nucleotides match TRBD2. Trimming took 3 bases from V and 2 from J; bases not matched to a gene: 3. Per the germline V gene, CDR1 is SGHRS and CDR2 is YFSETQ. The CDR3 contains 14 residues. CDR3 coding DNA: TGCGCCAGCAGCTCCGGGACTAGCACCTACGAGCAGTACTTC. Amino acid sequence: CASSSGTSTYEQYF.

V usage is TRBV4-1 and J usage is TRBJ1-4; D gene uncertain. V gave up 1 base and J gave up 8 bases, with 14 bases separating them. The CDR3 runs 15 residues. CDR1 is MGHRA and CDR2 is YSYEKL in the germline V gene. CDR3 coding DNA: TGCGCCAGCAGCCAAGTTCTGTGGTCCGAGGAAAAACTGTTTTTT. Translated, it gives CASSQVLWSEEKLFF.

This clone has a handful of counts. V usage is TRBV18 and J usage is TRBJ2-1, with TRBD2 identical over 9 bases. The CDR3 contains 15 residues. The germline CDR1 and CDR2 sequences are KGHSH and LQKENI. The V segment lost 0 bases and the J segment 7 bases; nucleotides outside the gene matches: 4. CDR3 coding DNA: TGTGCCAGCTCACCACCGAATAGCGGGAGAAATGAGCAGTTCTTC. It codes for CASSPPNSGRNEQFF.

The J gene is TRBJ1-1, the V gene TRBV28; D is unresolved. The germline gives CDR1 MDHEN, CDR2 SYDVKM. Trimming shortened V by 8 bases and J by 1 base, and 11 bases separated the two germline ends. The CDR3 is 13 residues long. The CDR3 DNA follows: TGTGCCAGCCAGACTATTGGGAACACTGAAGCTTTCTTT. It yields the protein CASQTIGNTEAFF.

The V call is TRBV28, the J call TRBJ2-3; no definite D call. Germline assignment: CDR1 MDHEN and CDR2 SYDVKM. Deletions cut 7 bases from V and 5 bases from J, with 19 bases between. The CDR3 contains 15 residues. CDR3 sequence reads: CASTPRVGGGDTQYF. In DNA, the CDR3 is TGTGCCAGCACCCCTCGAGTGGGTGGCGGAGATACGCAGTATTTT.

This chain joins TRBV29-1 and TRBJ1-1; D perhaps matches TRBD1 (6 bases). Germline CDR1 is SQVTM and CDR2 is ANQGSEA. The CDR3 runs 14 residues. V was cut by 5 bases and J by 1 base, with 14 bases left in between. CDR3 region: CSVYARTANTEAFF. The CDR3 DNA reads as TGCAGCGTTTATGCCAGGACAGCGAACACTGAAGCTTTCTTT.